The 14 T cell receptor beta chains listed next were all sequenced from one sample in a study of OX40 agonist ivuxolimab in advanced cancers. The method behind the library was the immunoSEQ multiplex PCR assay. Here the immuneACCESS table is served through TCRdb, limited to in-frame sequences with V and J called. Missing clones are a known gap in these copies; in checked studies unresolved V genes cover under half, and the rest lacks a known reason. This sample has some 100,000 clones in its table, and around 89% of those were observed once. The leading ten clones occupy about 0.17% of the sample. The source was CD4+ or CD8+ T cells sorted from blood, collected in a trial of the OX40 agonist ivuxolimab. These receptors all stem from an adult with an advanced solid tumor such as melanoma, head and neck, liver or kidney cancer.

V and J are TRBV6-5 and TRBJ1-3; no clear D. This CDR3 is built from 14 residues. V lost 2 bases and J lost 4, with 9 bases in between. Germline CDR1 is MNHEY and CDR2 is SVGAGI. The CDR3 loop is CASSYGRAGNTIYF. For the CDR3, the DNA is TGTGCCAGCAGTTACGGGCGAGCAGGAAACACCATATATTTT.

The rearrangement links TRBV6-5 to TRBJ1-1; possibly TRBD1 for D (5 bases). Germline lookup yields CDR1 MNHEY and CDR2 SVGAGI. This CDR3 region has 15 residues. V lost 2 bases and J lost 5, with 15 bases in between. CDR3 residues: CASSYLGRAGTEAFF. The CDR3 coding sequence is TGTGCCAGCAGTTACCTGGGCAGGGCCGGGACTGAAGCTTTCTTT.

V gene TRBV30 combines with J gene TRBJ1-2, with TRBD1 matching over 8 bases. Losses at the gene ends were 3 bases for V and 4 bases for J; bases not matched to a gene: 7. The germline CDR1 and CDR2 sequences are GTSNPN and SVGIG (reference sequence). This CDR3 is 14 amino acids long. The CDR3 DNA sequence: TGTGCCTGGAGGGAACTACAGGGGGTCTATGGCTACACCTTC. It encodes CAWRELQGVYGYTF.

The genes are TRBV5-1 and TRBJ1-2; D is ambiguous. This CDR3 is built from 12 residues. The V end lost 4 bases, the J end lost 5 bases, and 9 bases lay between the germline ends. Germline assignment: CDR1 SGHRS and CDR2 YFSETQ. In DNA, the CDR3 is TGCGCCAGCAGCCCGAACTTATATGGCTACACCTTC. Translation gives CASSPNLYGYTF.

The chain employs TRBV19 and TRBJ1-1, with a possible D match to TRBD1 (5 bases). Per germline, CDR1 LNHDA and CDR2 SQIVND (reference sequence). The CDR3 loop spans 14 amino acids. Trimming removed 2 bases from V and 1 base from J, with 8 bases in between. CDR3 sequence reads: CASSIQGTNTEAFF. The CDR3, as DNA: TGTGCCAGTAGTATACAGGGCACGAACACTGAAGCTTTCTTT.

The rearrangement uses TRBV18 and TRBJ2-7; the D is unclear. This CDR3 is 16 amino acids long. Germline CDR1 is KGHSH and CDR2 is LQKENI. Trimming removed 0 bases at V and 2 bases at J, with 14 bases between. The CDR3 region has the DNA TGTGCCAGCTCACCACCCCCTTACCGGCTTCCCTACGAGCAGTACTTC. Translated: CASSPPPYRLPYEQYF.

Only one count was recorded for this clone. CDR3 loop: CASSLGSGSVDEQFF. The DNA of the CDR3 is TGCGCCAGCAGCTTGGGTAGCGGGAGTGTAGATGAGCAGTTCTTC. The gene calls are TRBV5-1 and TRBJ2-1; 9 nucleotides agree with TRBD2. The germline V gene encodes CDR1 SGHRS and CDR2 YFSETQ. J gave up 8 bases and V 0 bases, and 6 bases lay outside the gene matches. The CDR3 loop spans 15 amino acids.

The chain employs TRBV30 and TRBJ1-5; maybe TRBD1 (5 bases). CDR1 GTSNPN and CDR2 SVGIG come from the germline V gene (reference sequence). The CDR3 sequence is 14 residues long. V dropped 0 bases and J dropped 6 bases, with 12 bases sitting between them. The chain's CDR3 is CAWSVTGAGQPQHF. In DNA form, the CDR3 reads TGTGCCTGGAGTGTAACCGGGGCCGGTCAGCCCCAGCATTTT. Based on the CDR3 plus reference TRBV30 and TRBJ1-5, the full variable domain is SQTIHQWPATLVQPVGSPLSLECTVEGTSNPNLYWYRQAAGRGLQLLFYSVGIGQISSEVPQNLSASRPQDRQFILSSKKLLLSDSGFYLCAWSVTGAGQPQHFGDGTRLSIL.

The chain combines TRBV9 with TRBJ1-1, with D unresolved. The CDR3 is made up of 15 amino acids. Germline CDR1 SGDLS, CDR2 YYNGEE. V was trimmed by 3 bases and J by 11 bases, leaving 23 bases between them. For the CDR3, the DNA is TGTGCCAGCAGCGCCTTACCAAGCAGCGAGTTGGGGGCTTTCTTT. Translated, it gives CASSALPSSELGAFF.

This rearrangement joins TRBV5-5 to TRBJ1-5, with D hard to call. The length of the CDR3 is 14 residues. Looked up from germline, CDR1 is SGHKS and CDR2 is YYEKEE (reference sequence). Trimming took 0 bases from V and 9 from J, leaving 13 bases between them. The CDR3 here is CASSLVPASGPQHF. The DNA of the CDR3 is TGTGCCAGCAGCTTGGTTCCTGCCTCGGGGCCCCAGCATTTT. The full variable domain, rest sourced from reference TRBV5-5 and TRBJ1-5, is DAGVTQSPTHLIKTRGQQVTLRCSPISGHKSVSWYQQVLGQGPQFIFQYYEKEERGRGNFPDRFSARQFPNYSSELNVNALLLGDSALYLCASSLVPASGPQHFGDGTRLSIL.

The chain has TRBV4-1 and TRBJ1-5, with 9 bases fitting TRBD1. With V trimmed by 0 bases and J by 3 bases, 6 bases remained unmatched. CDR3 length equals 17 residues. Germline CDR1 and CDR2: MGHRA and YSYEKL. The CDR3 loop is CASSQDQTGGANQPQHF. DNA of the CDR3: TGCGCCAGCAGCCAAGACCAGACAGGGGGGGCCAATCAGCCCCAGCATTTT.

This chain joins TRBV19 and TRBJ1-2; possibly TRBD1 for D (5 bases). Trimming stripped 5 bases from V and 6 bases from J, with 16 bases between. Germline-derived CDR1 and CDR2 are LNHDA and SQIVND (reference sequence). The CDR3 spans 14 residues. The CDR3 is CASSGGELKNGYTF. CDR3 DNA sequence: TGTGCCAGTAGTGGAGGGGAGTTAAAGAATGGCTACACCTTC.

The V call is TRBV30, the J call TRBJ1-4, with D uncertain. Trimming stripped 1 base from V and 7 bases from J, with 1 base between. The CDR3 has 10 amino acids. Looked up from germline, CDR1 is GTSNPN and CDR2 is SVGIG (reference sequence). The CDR3 bases are TGTGCCTGGAGTGGTGAAAAACTGTTTTTT. Its translation: CAWSGEKLFF. Combining the CDR3 with reference TRBV30 and TRBJ1-4 gives the whole variable domain SQTIHQWPATLVQPVGSPLSLECTVEGTSNPNLYWYRQAAGRGLQLLFYSVGIGQISSEVPQNLSASRPQDRQFILSSKKLLLSDSGFYLCAWSGEKLFFGSGTQLSVL.

The CDR3 bases are TGCGCCAGCAGCTTCCGACAGGGGGCTGAAGCTTTCTTT. It codes for CASSFRQGAEAFF. The chain employs TRBV5-1 and TRBJ1-1; 9 bases are a match to TRBD1. Germline CDR1 and CDR2: SGHRS and YFSETQ. The CDR3 extends over 13 amino acids. The J segment lost 6 bases and the V segment lost 2 bases, leaving 2 bases of the junction unmatched.